This TCR beta chain was observed in a study of CD8 T cells in ankylosing spondylitis. Study-level results: Characteristic, it appeared, of ankylosing spondylitis blood was a TCR beta motif of seven or eight highly homologous variants. It was reported that disease-linked clones were significantly enriched in matched ankylosing spondylitis synovial fluid. Earlier authors reported some of these motif variants in reactive arthritis synovial fluid and blood.

This CDR3 spans 14 amino acids. Trimming left V 1 base short and J 5 bases short, with 9 bases between. Looked up from germline, CDR1 is SEHNR and CDR2 is FQNEAQ (reference sequence). TCRdb recomputed calls from the 5' RACE reads with MiXCR, one row per CDR3 protein. Of some 220,000 distinct CDR3 sequences in the sample, about 11% were seen once. As for this clonotype: The antigen is undetermined.

Sequencing was done on a sample of blood, either unsorted or a sorted T cell fraction (not recorded which). This sequence was found in a male donor with ankylosing spondylitis or in good health (not recorded which). The chain recombines TRBV7-9 with TRBJ1-5; the D gene is possibly TRBD1 (6 bases). In DNA, the CDR3 is TGTGCCAGCAGCTTAGGCGGGGGGCATCAGCCCCAGCATTTT. This sequence encodes CASSLGGGHQPQHF.